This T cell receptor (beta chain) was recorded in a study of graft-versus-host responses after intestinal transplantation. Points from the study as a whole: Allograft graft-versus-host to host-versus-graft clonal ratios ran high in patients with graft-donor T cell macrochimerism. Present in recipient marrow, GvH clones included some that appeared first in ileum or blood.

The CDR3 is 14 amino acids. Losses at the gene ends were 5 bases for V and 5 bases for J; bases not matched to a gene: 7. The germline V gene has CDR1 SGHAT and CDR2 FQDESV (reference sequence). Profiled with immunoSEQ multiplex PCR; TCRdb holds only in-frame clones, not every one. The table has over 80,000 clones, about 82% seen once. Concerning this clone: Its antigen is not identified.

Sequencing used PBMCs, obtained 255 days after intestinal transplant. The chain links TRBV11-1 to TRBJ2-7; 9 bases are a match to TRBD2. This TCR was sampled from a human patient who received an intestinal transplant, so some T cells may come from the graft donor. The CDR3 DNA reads TGTGCCAGCAGCCCGCCGGGACTAGCCAACGAGCAGTACTTC. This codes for CASSPPGLANEQYF.